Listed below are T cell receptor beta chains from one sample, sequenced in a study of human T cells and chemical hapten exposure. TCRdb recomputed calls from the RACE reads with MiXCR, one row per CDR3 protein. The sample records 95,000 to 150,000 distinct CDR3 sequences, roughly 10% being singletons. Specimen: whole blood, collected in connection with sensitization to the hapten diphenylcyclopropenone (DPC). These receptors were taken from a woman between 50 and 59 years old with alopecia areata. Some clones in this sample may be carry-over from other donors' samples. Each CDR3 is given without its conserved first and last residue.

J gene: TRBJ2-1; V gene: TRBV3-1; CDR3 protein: ASSQWLYNEQF
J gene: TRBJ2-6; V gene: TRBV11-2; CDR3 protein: ASSLVPGANVLT
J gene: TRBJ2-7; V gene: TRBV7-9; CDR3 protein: ASSNPDWQGYEQY
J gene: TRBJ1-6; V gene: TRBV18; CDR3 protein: ASSPVGLPSSPLH
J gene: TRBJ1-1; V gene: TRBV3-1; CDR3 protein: ASSQVSRIELNTEAF
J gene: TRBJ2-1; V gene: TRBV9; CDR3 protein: ASSVGRGAYNEQF
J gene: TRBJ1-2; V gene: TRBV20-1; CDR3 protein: SAVQGGPRSYT
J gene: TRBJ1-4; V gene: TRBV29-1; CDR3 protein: GWQGLNEKLF
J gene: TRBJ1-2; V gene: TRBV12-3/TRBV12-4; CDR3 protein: ASSFPGKDYGYT
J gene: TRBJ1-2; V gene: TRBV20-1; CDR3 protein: SAAATVVNYGYT
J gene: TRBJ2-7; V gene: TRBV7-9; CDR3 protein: ASSRTSQGDEQY
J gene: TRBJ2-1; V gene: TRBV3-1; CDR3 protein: ASSPTLAGGPYEQF
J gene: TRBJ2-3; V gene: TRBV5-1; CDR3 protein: ASGGTSSFTDTQY
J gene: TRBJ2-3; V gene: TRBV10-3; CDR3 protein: AISDGPPDTQY
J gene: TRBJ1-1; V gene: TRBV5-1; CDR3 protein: ASSQQGRSEAF
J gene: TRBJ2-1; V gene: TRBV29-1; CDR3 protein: SVPTGGGDEQF
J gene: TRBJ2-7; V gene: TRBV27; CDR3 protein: ASRPLTGTRDEQY
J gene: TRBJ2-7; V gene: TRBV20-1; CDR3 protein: SAEGQVSYEQY
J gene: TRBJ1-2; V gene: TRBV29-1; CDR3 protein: SVENGIGTGYT
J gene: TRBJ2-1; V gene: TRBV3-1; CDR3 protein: ASSRGQGTYNEQF
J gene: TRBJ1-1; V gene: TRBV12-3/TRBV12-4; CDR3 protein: ASSFFLTEAF
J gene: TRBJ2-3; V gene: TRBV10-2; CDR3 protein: ASSERGGMGTDTQY
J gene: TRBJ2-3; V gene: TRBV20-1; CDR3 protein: SAPMGGATDTQY
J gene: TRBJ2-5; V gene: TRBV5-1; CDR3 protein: ASSLGDRGGKETQY
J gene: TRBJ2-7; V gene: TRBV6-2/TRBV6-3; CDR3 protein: ASWSLDRQPYEQY
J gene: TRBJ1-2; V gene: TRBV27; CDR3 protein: ASSFIGGMNYGYT
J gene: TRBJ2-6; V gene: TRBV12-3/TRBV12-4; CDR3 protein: ASSFQGIAGANVLT
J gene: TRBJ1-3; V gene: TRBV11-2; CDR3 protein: ASSAIRRGPSGNTIY
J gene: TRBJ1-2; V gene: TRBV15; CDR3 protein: ATSGDRYGYT
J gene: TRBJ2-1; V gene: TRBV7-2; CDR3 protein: ASSLAGTSVNEQF
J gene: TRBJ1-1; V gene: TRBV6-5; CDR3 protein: ASSSGQVPGDTEAF
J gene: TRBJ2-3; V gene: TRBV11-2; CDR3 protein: ARSQLAASTDTQY
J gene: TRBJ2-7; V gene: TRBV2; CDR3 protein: ASCPGLAFYEQY
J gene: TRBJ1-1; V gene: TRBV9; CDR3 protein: ASSFFQGPMNTEAF
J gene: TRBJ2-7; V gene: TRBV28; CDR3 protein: ASSYPGLAGVEQY
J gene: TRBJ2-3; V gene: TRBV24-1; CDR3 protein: ATSAPYTDTQY
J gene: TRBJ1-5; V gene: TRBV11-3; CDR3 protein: ASSLGYRDGLSNQPQH
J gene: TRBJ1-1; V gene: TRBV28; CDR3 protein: ASSVLAVNTEAF
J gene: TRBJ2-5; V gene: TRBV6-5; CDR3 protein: ASSYGGLGETQY
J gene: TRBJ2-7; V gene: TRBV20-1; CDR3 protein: SVEYRDKAPQVYEQY
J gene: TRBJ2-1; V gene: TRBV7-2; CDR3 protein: ASSLPSRDEQF
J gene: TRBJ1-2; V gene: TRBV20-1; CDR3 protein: SAKWVGGYT
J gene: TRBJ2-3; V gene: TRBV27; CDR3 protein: ASSRRLDLSTQY
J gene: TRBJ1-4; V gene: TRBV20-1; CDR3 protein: SAGLATNEKLF
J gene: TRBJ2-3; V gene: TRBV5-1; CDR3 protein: ASSLSGQGVDTQY
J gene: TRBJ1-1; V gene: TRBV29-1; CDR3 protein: SVPRGGAQGEAF
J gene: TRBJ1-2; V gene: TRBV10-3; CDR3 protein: AISEPARTVGYT
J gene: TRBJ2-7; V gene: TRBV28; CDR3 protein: ASSDRTYEQY
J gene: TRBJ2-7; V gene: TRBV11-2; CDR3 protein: ASSSVGHTGTATYEQY
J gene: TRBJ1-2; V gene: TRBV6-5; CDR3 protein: ASSYSNRLGYT
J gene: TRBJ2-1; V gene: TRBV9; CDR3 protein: ASSPLGSNEQF
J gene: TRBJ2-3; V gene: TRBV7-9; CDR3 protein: ASSSGTSTLEY
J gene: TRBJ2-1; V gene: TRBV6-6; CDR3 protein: ASSLRGDNEQF
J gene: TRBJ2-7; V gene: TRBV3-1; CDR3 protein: ASSQVVVPYEQY
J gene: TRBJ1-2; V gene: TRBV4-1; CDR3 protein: ASSQEGQGVIYGYT
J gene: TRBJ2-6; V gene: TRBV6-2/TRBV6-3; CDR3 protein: ASSYSRGQGAWAGANVLT